Listed here are 9 T cell receptor beta chains from one sample, sequenced in a study of cytomegalovirus exposure and HLA in healthy donors. The data were produced by immunoSEQ multiplex PCR, yet TCRdb's version contains in-frame clones alone and is incomplete. Of 130,000 to 150,000 clones in the sample, 75% to 90% were seen once. Sequenced input: PBMCs. The receptors were gathered from a woman aged 25 to 39 in good health and CMV-seropositive.

Remarks on this clone: Other DNA sequences within the sample encode an identical CDR3. The chain links TRBV5-1 to TRBJ2-7, with D maybe TRBD1 (5 bases). Trimming left V 0 bases short and J 0 bases short, with 7 bases between. The CDR3 consists of 14 residues. Germline values: CDR1 SGHRS, CDR2 YFSETQ. CDR3 sequence (DNA): TGCGCCAGCAGCTTGGCAGGGATCTCCTACGAGCAGTACTTC. The encoded protein is CASSLAGISYEQYF.

This clone was recorded once. This chain links TRBV5-5 with TRBJ2-3; 9 nucleotides agree with TRBD2. The CDR3 spans 15 residues. V lost 4 bases, J lost 1 base, and 4 bases stayed unmatched. Germline V gene data show CDR1 as SGHKS and CDR2 as YYEKEE (reference sequence). The CDR3, as DNA: TGTGCCAGCAGCGCTAGCGGGGCGGGCACAGATACGCAGTATTTT. Translated: CASSASGAGTDTQYF.

The V and J genes are TRBV28 and TRBJ2-1; a possible D gene is TRBD2 (6 bases). V was cut by 5 bases and J by 4 bases, with 12 bases left in between. Germline V gene sequence: CDR1 MDHEN, CDR2 SYDVKM. This CDR3 region has 14 residues. This chain's CDR3 is CASSQRGTYNEQFF. In DNA, the CDR3 is TGTGCCAGCAGTCAACGAGGGACTTACAATGAGCAGTTCTTC.

This chain uses TRBV5-6 with TRBJ2-5; 10 positions agree with TRBD1. The V gene's germline CDR1 is SGHDT and CDR2 YYEEEE. CDR3 length: 15 residues. Unmatched junction bases numbered 5, after V lost 4 bases and J lost 2 bases. The CDR3 DNA sequence: TGTGCCAGCAGCCCAGGGACAGGGGTGCAAGAGACCCAGTACTTC. This translates into CASSPGTGVQETQYF.

This sequence joins TRBV18 and TRBJ1-6; the D is unclear. The CDR3 has 14 residues. V lost 0 bases to trimming and J lost 7 bases, with 7 bases between them. Germline CDR1 KGHSH, CDR2 LQKENI. Here the CDR3 DNA reads TGTGCCAGCTCACCACCTCTCGTCAATTCACCCCTCCACTTT. Translation: CASSPPLVNSPLHF. Drawing the rest from reference TRBV18 and TRBJ1-6, the complete variable domain is NAGVMQNPRHLVRRRGQEARLRCSPMKGHSHVYWYRQLPEEGLKFMVYLQKENIIDESGMPKERFSAEFPKEGPSILRIQQVVRGDSAAYFCASSPPLVNSPLHFGNGTRLTVT.

This rearrangement joins TRBV7-2 to TRBJ1-4, with 10 nucleotides matching TRBD1. V was clipped by 5 bases and J by 2 bases; unmatched bases: 5. The CDR3 extends over 16 amino acids. Germline CDR1 reads SGHTA; CDR2 reads FQGNSA. The CDR3 DNA reads TGTGCCAGCAGCCGACAGGGACAGGGGACTAATGAAAAACTGTTTTTT. This encodes CASSRQGQGTNEKLFF.

The J gene is TRBJ2-7, the V gene TRBV28; D is perhaps TRBD1 (5 bases). The CDR3 has 14 residues. Per germline, CDR1 MDHEN and CDR2 SYDVKM. The germline V and J ends were trimmed by 5 bases and 2 bases, with 13 bases remaining between them. In nucleotides, the CDR3 is TGTGCCAGCAGTCGAGCGAAGGGGCCCTACGAGCAGTACTTC. Translation gives CASSRAKGPYEQYF. The entire variable domain, with the rest obtained from reference TRBV28 and TRBJ2-7, is as follows: DVKVTQSSRYLVKRTGEKVFLECVQDMDHENMFWYRQDPGLGLRLIYFSYDVKMKEKGDIPEGYSVSREKKERFSLILESASTNQTSMYLCASSRAKGPYEQYFGPGTRLTVT.

The CDR3 sequence is CASSPRGSGETQYF. The CDR3, as DNA: TGTGCCAGCTCACCACGCGGCAGTGGGGAGACCCAGTACTTC. The rearrangement links TRBV18 to TRBJ2-5, with no clear D. Germline CDR1 is KGHSH and CDR2 is LQKENI. V shed 1 base and J shed 5 bases, with 11 bases lying between them. The CDR3 has 14 residues.

The chain links TRBV28 to TRBJ2-1; D possibly corresponds to TRBD2 (6 bases). V was shortened by 2 bases and J by 4 bases, with 18 bases between the two germline ends. The CDR3 length is 17 residues. Germline V gives CDR1 MDHEN, CDR2 SYDVKM. The CDR3 here is CASSLQIADFRYNEQFF. CDR3 sequence (DNA): TGTGCCAGCAGTTTACAGATAGCGGACTTTCGATACAATGAGCAGTTCTTC.